This T cell receptor (beta chain) was documented in a study of cytomegalovirus exposure and HLA in healthy donors. Study-level results: The classifier, whose performance was assessed in both the original and validation cohorts, reportedly diagnosed cytomegalovirus status with high specificity and sensitivity. In vitro confirmation showed three CMV-associated chains to be CMV antigen specific. Later, an analysis found that TCR clusters from the first cohort tended to co-occur in the 120 validation repertoires.

The protocol was immunoSEQ multiplex PCR, while the TCRdb copy is restricted to in-frame clones and leaves out a portion. The repertoire holds approximately 65,000 clones, with about 91% as singletons. On this clone itself: The antigen remains unidentified.

The donors were in the roughly 120-subject validation cohort, distinct from the approximately 700-subject first cohort. CDR1 and CDR2 (germline): MDHEN, SYDVKM. V was clipped by 10 bases and J by 4 bases, with 17 bases between them. This CDR3 is built from 13 residues. The chain employs TRBV28 and TRBJ2-7; D is possibly TRBD2 (7 bases). Sequencing input: PBMCs. The clonotype originates from a man aged 18-30 years in good health and CMV-seronegative. The CDR3 nucleotides are TGTGCCAACCAAGCGAGGGGGGGGTACGAGCAGTACTTC. Protein: CANQARGGYEQYF.